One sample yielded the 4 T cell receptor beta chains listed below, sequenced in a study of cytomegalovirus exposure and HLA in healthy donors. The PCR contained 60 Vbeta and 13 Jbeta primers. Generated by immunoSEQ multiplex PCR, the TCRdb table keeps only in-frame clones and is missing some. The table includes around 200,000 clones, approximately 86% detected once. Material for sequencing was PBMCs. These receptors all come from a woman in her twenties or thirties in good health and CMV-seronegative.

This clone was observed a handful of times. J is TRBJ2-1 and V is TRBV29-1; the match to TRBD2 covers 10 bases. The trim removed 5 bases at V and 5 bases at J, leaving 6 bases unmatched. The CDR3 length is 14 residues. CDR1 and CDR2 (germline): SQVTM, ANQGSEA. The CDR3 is CSVCLAGVDNEQFF. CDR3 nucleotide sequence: TGCAGCGTTTGCCTAGCGGGAGTTGACAATGAGCAGTTCTTC.

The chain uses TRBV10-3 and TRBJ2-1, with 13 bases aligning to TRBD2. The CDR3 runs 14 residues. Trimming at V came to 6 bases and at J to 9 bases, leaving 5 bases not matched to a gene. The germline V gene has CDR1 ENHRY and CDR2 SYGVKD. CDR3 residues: CAIRGTSGTPEQFF. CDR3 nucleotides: TGTGCCATCAGGGGGACTAGCGGGACCCCTGAGCAGTTCTTC.

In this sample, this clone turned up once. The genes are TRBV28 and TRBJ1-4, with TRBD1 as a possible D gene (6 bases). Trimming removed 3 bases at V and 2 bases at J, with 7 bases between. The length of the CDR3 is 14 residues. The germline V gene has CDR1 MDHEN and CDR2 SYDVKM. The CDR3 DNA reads TGTGCCAGCAGTTTCCAGGGGACTAATGAAAAACTGTTTTTT. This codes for CASSFQGTNEKLFF.

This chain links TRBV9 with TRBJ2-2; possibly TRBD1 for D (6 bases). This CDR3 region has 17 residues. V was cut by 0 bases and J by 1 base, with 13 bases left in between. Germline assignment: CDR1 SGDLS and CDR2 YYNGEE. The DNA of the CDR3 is TGTGCCAGCAGCGTAGCTGGGGGCGGGCTGAACACCGGGGAGCTGTTTTTT. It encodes CASSVAGGGLNTGELFF. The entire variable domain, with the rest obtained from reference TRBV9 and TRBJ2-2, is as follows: DSGVTQTPKHLITATGQRVTLRCSPRSGDLSVYWYQQSLDQGLQFLIQYYNGEERAKGNILERFSAQQFPDLHSELNLSSLELGDSALYFCASSVAGGGLNTGELFFGEGSRLTVL.